This TCR beta chain was found in a study of cytomegalovirus exposure and HLA in healthy donors (dated by TCRdb to about 2017). Regarding the complete study: The 666 repertoires of the first cohort and the 120 validation repertoires were produced on the same platform, according to a later analysis. The study aimed to test whether signatures of past pathogen exposure could be identified by cataloging public T cell receptors. Besides the first cohort of approximately 670 subjects, a separate validation cohort made up of roughly 130 different subjects was used. To predict cytomegalovirus infection status, the study brought together high-throughput TCR immunosequencing, statistical association of individual TCRs with disease status, and machine learning.

As for this clone: Its antigen remains undetermined. No much larger clonotype is one base removed from it; base qualities were not supplied.

Based on the germline V gene, the CDR1 and CDR2 sequences are WSHSY and SAAADI. There are 13 amino acids in the CDR3, from cysteine to phenylalanine inclusive. The sequence is cut down to CDR3 DNA, 39 bases in frame from base 1. V and J are truncated by 4 bases and 9 bases respectively, leaving an intervening sequence of 13 bases. Library method: the immunoSEQ multiplex PCR assay. In the original analysis: A statistical classification framework was built to diagnose cytomegalovirus status from the catalog of TCR beta chain sequences. TCRdb provides this immuneACCESS table in a form limited to in-frame rearrangements. Some clones are lacking; in checked studies, under half of them reflect an unresolved V gene, and why the rest are absent is not known. The V and J calls and clone size were taken over from that table, and D and trimming were inferred from the DNA. The sample table contains approximately 120,000 clones; only one count was recorded for roughly 89% of them. The ten largest clones take up around 1.1% of the sample.

Paper-wide results and their limitations: Of the cluster scores, about 94% were above 0 in a later analysis, which found that TCRs clustered in the first cohort also tended to co-occur in the 95 to 150 validation repertoires. A few of the identified cytomegalovirus-associated TCR beta chains were confirmed in vitro to be specific for cytomegalovirus antigens. The study gave a list of roughly 150 TCR beta chains associated with cytomegalovirus. The classifier was reported to diagnose cytomegalovirus status with high specificity and sensitivity in both the original cohort and the validation cohort. The authors suggested that the approach could potentially be generalized to other disease states and immunological phenotypes. A later analysis had no HLA typing for the validation cohort, so co-occurrence there was scored across all 130 or so repertoires. Most TCR sequences were observed very rarely across donors, whereas some public TCRs were present in many individuals.

The donors were included in the validation cohort of some 120 subjects, a group kept apart from the approximately 670-subject first cohort. Sequencing was performed on PBMCs. The sequence was obtained from a woman younger than 30 in good health and CMV-seronegative. The rearrangement combines TRBV10-2 with TRBJ2-1; a tentative D call is TRBD2 (7 bases match). The CDR3 in this case is CASSARGRFEQFF. The bases are TGCGCCAGCAGTGCGCGGGGGCGTTTTGAGCAGTTCTTC.